This T cell receptor beta chain was obtained from a study of vaccination effects on CD4 cells after COVID-19. Overall study results and limits: Cross-reactivity with common cold coronaviruses was shown by only 1 of 255 vaccine-induced clones in healthy vaccinees. Clones arising from infection and from vaccination showed marked clonal contraction late after vaccination.

The repertoire was sequenced with immunoSEQ multiplex PCR; TCRdb's copy has only in-frame clones and lacks some. This table holds tens of thousands of clones, roughly 80% found once. Following 10 days of culture, CD4+ T cells were isolated. Either the mRNA-1273 or the BNT162b2 vaccine was given to participants as two doses. Half-medium replacement with IL-2 medium occurred on days 3 and 7. This clone was picked up a small number of times. No antigen is known for it. The starting material was CD4+ T cells from PBMCs cultured without peptide, obtained after COVID-19 vaccination. The TCR comes from a human donor who received a COVID-19 vaccine.

This chain's CDR3 is CASSSQGRNIQYF. The DNA for the CDR3 is TGTGCCAGCAGTTCACAGGGCAGGAACATTCAGTACTTC. The chain links TRBV6-6 to TRBJ2-4; tentatively, D is TRBD1 (6 bases). The germline V gene has CDR1 MNHNY and CDR2 SVGAGI (reference sequence). This CDR3 has 13 residues. V lost 4 bases and J lost 7, with 11 bases in between.